This passage covers 3 T cell receptor beta chains from one sample sequenced in a study of shared clonotypes between healthy human individuals. Measured with immunoSEQ multiplex PCR; TCRdb has only the in-frame clones, and not every one. The sample holds 950,000 to 1,300,000 clones, around four fifths seen once. Input material: memory CD4+ T cells sorted from blood. This sample's subset: CD45RA-negative fraction. The origin of the receptors is a man younger than 30 in good health.

V usage is TRBV6-1 and J usage is TRBJ2-1, with D possibly being TRBD1 (5 bases). The CDR3 is 13 amino acids. The V gene's germline CDR1 is MNHNS and CDR2 SASEGT. V lost 6 bases to trimming and J lost 9 bases, with 15 bases between them. The CDR3 region has the DNA TGTGCCAGCAGCGTTTCCAGGGTAGGTGAGCAGTTCTTC. Translated, it gives CASSVSRVGEQFF.

The chain couples TRBV5-6 to TRBJ1-2; TRBD1 matches at 7 bases. Germline V lookup: CDR1 SGHDT, CDR2 YYEEEE. The CDR3 covers 13 residues. Trimming took 4 bases from V and 6 from J; bases not matched to a gene: 6. CDR3 nucleotide sequence: TGTGCCAGCAGCCTCCGACAGGGACATGGCTACACCTTC. This gives the protein CASSLRQGHGYTF.

The chain employs TRBV5-6 and TRBJ2-5, with 13 bases that match TRBD2. The DNA end lines up better with TRBJ2-7; the J call may be wrong. Looked up from germline, CDR1 is SGHDT and CDR2 is YYEEEE. The CDR3 spans 16 residues. CDR3 region: CASSIIGLAGAYEQYF. CDR3 bases: TGTGCCAGCAGCATTATCGGACTAGCGGGAGCCTACGAGCAGTACTTC.